The rows below give T cell receptor beta chains drawn from one sample of a study of cytomegalovirus exposure and HLA in healthy donors. Sequencing was performed with immunoSEQ multiplex PCR; in TCRdb, only in-frame clones are kept and a portion is missing. The sample carries about 120,000 clones, roughly 60% recorded once. Sequenced input: PBMCs. The receptors here all came from a man between 35 and 55 years old in good health and CMV-seropositive. CDR3s include the opening cysteine and the closing phenylalanine or tryptophan. D genes are given only for firm matches. The size of a clone is reported for some rows only, either as once, few or many, or as a class for expanded clones.

TRBV7-2,TRBD1,-,TRBJ2-7,CASSEDRSYEQYF,TGTGCCAGCAGCGAGGACAGGTCCTACGAGCAGTACTTC
TRBV10-3,TRBD2,-,TRBJ2-1,CAIMLSSGSPNEQFF,TGTGCCATCATGCTTAGTAGCGGGAGCCCCAATGAGCAGTTCTTC
TRBV5-6,-,-,TRBJ1-5,CASSQPPGRREPQHF,TGTGCCAGCAGCCAACCGCCGGGACGGAGGGAGCCCCAGCATTTT
TRBV29-1,-,-,TRBJ1-2,CSVEVRVSGVGDYGYTF,TGCAGCGTTGAAGTTCGGGTGTCAGGGGTAGGAGATTATGGCTACACCTTC
TRBV18,-,once,TRBJ2-2,CASSPSNTGELFF,TGTGCCAGCTCACCATCAAACACCGGGGAGCTGTTTTTT
TRBV7-9,-,-,TRBJ2-7,CASSLGQGRAYEQYF,TGTGCCAGCAGCTTAGGGCAGGGCCGGGCCTACGAGCAGTACTTC
TRBV7-9,TRBD2,-,TRBJ2-3,CASSFSGAYTDTQYF,TGTGCCAGCAGCTTTAGCGGGGCATACACAGATACGCAGTATTTT
TRBV2,-,few,TRBJ2-2,CASEQDSANTGELFF,TGTGCCAGCGAGCAGGACAGTGCGAACACCGGGGAGCTGTTTTTT
TRBV6-1,TRBD2,-,TRBJ2-7,CASRSGLAGGYEQYF,TGTGCCAGCAGATCTGGACTAGCGGGGGGCTACGAGCAGTACTTC
TRBV18,TRBD2,-,TRBJ2-3,CASSAPRSGRAKDTQYF,TGTGCCAGCTCAGCCCCGAGGAGCGGGAGGGCCAAAGATACGCAGTATTTT
TRBV5-8,-,-,TRBJ2-3,CASSLAAGSTDTQYF,TGTGCCAGCAGCTTGGCCGCCGGGAGCACAGATACGCAGTATTTT
TRBV7-9,-,few,TRBJ2-1,CASSLALQERQFF,TGTGCCAGCAGCTTAGCTCTGCAGGAAAGGCAGTTCTTC
TRBV7-8,TRBD1,-,TRBJ1-1,CASSSLDRGITEAFF,TGTGCCAGCAGCTCCCTCGACAGGGGGATCACTGAAGCTTTCTTT
TRBV10-3,-,-,TRBJ1-1,CAISESGTLLEAFF,TGTGCCATCAGTGAGTCTGGAACACTACTCGAAGCTTTCTTT
TRBV5-1,TRBD1,once,TRBJ1-2,CASSSGQNYGYTF,TGCGCCAGCAGCTCGGGACAGAACTATGGCTACACCTTC
TRBV5-4,-,few,TRBJ2-2,CASSLARGARDGELFF,TGTGCCAGCAGCTTGGCCAGGGGGGCCAGGGACGGGGAGCTGTTTTTT
TRBV19,-,-,TRBJ2-1,CASSIDGPQRWSAEQFF,TGTGCCAGTAGTATAGATGGTCCCCAGCGTTGGAGTGCCGAGCAGTTCTTC
TRBV6-1,TRBD1,few,TRBJ2-7,CASQGTGGYEQYF,TGTGCCAGCCAGGGAACAGGGGGCTACGAGCAGTACTTC
TRBV14,-,few,TRBJ2-5,CASSQVGLLKYF,TGTGCCAGCAGCCAAGTTGGGCTCTTGAAGTACTTC
TRBV6-5,TRBD1,-,TRBJ2-1,CASSRASTGYNEQFF,TGTGCTAGCAGCCGTGCGTCGACAGGGTACAATGAGCAGTTCTTC
TRBV7-3,TRBD2,-,TRBJ2-6,CASSSGLAGASSGANVLTF,TGTGCCAGCAGCTCCGGACTAGCGGGAGCCTCCTCTGGGGCCAACGTCCTGACTTTC
TRBV7-9,TRBD2,-,TRBJ2-1,CASSAPGTSYNEQFF,TGTGCCAGCAGCGCGCCCGGGACTAGCTACAATGAGCAGTTCTTC
TRBV7-2,-,-,TRBJ2-3,CASSRAGDTQYF,TGTGCCAGCAGCCGCGCTGGAGATACGCAGTATTTT
TRBV9,-,once,TRBJ1-2,CASSLTGMSRNGYTF,TGTGCCAGCAGCCTAACAGGGATGAGCAGAAATGGCTACACCTTC
TRBV4-3,-,-,TRBJ2-2,CASSQDDSGQYTGELFF,TGCGCCAGCAGCCAAGATGATAGTGGGCAGTACACCGGGGAGCTGTTTTTT
TRBV7-2,-,-,TRBJ1-3,CASSQGINSGNTIYF,TGTGCCAGCAGCCAGGGAATTAACTCTGGAAACACCATATATTTT
TRBV6-5,-,few,TRBJ1-1,CASSYYGRSTEAFF,TGTGCCAGCAGTTACTACGGGAGGAGCACTGAAGCTTTCTTT
TRBV4-3,TRBD2,few,TRBJ2-7,CASSQEVPGLAGGSYEQYF,TGCGCCAGCAGCCAAGAGGTGCCGGGACTAGCGGGAGGAAGCTACGAGCAGTACTTC
TRBV6-6,TRBD1,once,TRBJ1-2,CASTRQGENYGYTF,TGTGCCAGCACCAGACAGGGGGAAAACTATGGCTACACCTTC
TRBV27,-,-,TRBJ1-5,CASSSRGGPQHF,TGTGCCAGCAGTTCAAGGGGGGGGCCCCAGCATTTT
TRBV5-1,TRBD1,few,TRBJ2-7,CASSLVGTGGIFYEQYF,TGCGCCAGCAGCTTGGTGGGGACAGGGGGGATCTTCTACGAGCAGTACTTC
TRBV7-7,-,few,TRBJ2-1,CASSLGTGSYNEQFF,TGTGCCAGCAGCTTAGGCACAGGTTCCTACAATGAGCAGTTCTTC
TRBV29-1,-,once,TRBJ2-5,CSVLVCQETQYF,TGCAGCGTTCTCGTGTGCCAAGAGACCCAGTACTTC
TRBV27,TRBD1,-,TRBJ1-2,CASSPGQGHGYTF,TGTGCCAGCAGCCCCGGACAGGGACATGGCTACACCTTC
TRBV5-6,TRBD2,-,TRBJ2-3,CASGLILAGGTDTQYF,TGTGCCAGCGGACTTATACTAGCGGGGGGCACAGATACGCAGTATTTT
TRBV4-3,-,-,TRBJ2-1,CASSQDPVVQRVEQFF,TGCGCCAGCAGCCAAGATCCCGTCGTCCAAAGAGTAGAGCAGTTCTTC
TRBV27,-,-,TRBJ2-6,CASSFGQGSLAGANVLTF,TGTGCCAGCAGTTTTGGGCAGGGGTCTCTAGCTGGGGCCAACGTCCTGACTTTC
TRBV29-1,TRBD2,-,TRBJ2-1,CSVVAGGNEQFF,TGCAGCGTTGTTGCGGGAGGCAATGAGCAGTTCTTC